This T cell receptor beta chain was captured by sequencing in a study of T cells in localized non-small cell lung cancer. Sequenced by immunoSEQ multiplex PCR; TCRdb stores in-frame clones only, minus some. The sample carries fewer than 2,000 clones, 36% recorded once. By sample fraction, this clone is medium-sized. This sequence was found in a male donor aged 60 or over with stage II lung adenocarcinoma. This specimen consisted of lung tumor tissue, obtained before any cancer treatment.

The CDR3 sequence is CASSRDSTRTEAFF. In DNA form, the CDR3 reads TGTGCCAGCAGCCGGGACAGCACGAGGACTGAAGCTTTCTTT. The chain is built from TRBV11-3 and TRBJ1-1; 7 bases fit TRBD1. Germline CDR1 and CDR2: SGHNT and YENEEA. The length of the CDR3 is 14 residues. The V gene end was trimmed by 5 bases and the J gene end by 5 bases; junction bases not matched to a gene: 8.